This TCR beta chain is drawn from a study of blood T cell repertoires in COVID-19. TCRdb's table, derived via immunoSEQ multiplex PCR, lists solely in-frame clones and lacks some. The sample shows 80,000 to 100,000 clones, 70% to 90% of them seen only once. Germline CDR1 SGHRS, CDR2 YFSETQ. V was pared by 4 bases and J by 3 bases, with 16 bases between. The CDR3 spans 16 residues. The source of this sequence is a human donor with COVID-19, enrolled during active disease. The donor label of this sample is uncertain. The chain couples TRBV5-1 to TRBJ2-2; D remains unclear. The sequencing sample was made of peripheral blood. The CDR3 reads CASSRGSLIDTGELFF. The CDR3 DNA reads TGCGCCAGCAGCCGCGGCAGCCTGATTGACACCGGGGAGCTGTTTTTT.